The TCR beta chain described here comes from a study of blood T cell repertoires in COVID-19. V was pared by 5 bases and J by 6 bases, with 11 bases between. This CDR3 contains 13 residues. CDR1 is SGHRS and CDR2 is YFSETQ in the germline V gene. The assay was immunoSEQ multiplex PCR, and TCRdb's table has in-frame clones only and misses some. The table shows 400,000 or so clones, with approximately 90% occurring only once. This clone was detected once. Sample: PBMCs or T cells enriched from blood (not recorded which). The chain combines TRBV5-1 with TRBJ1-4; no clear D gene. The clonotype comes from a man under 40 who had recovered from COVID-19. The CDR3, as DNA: TGCGCCAGCAGTTCTCAGGTGGATGAAAAACTGTTTTTT. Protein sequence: CASSSQVDEKLFF.